In its sample, the clone carrying this T cell receptor beta chain was seen many times. Its antigen is unidentified. The data stem from a study of T cells after posttransplantation cyclophosphamide. Here immunoSEQ multiplex PCR was the method, and the copy in TCRdb shows in-frame clones only, minus some. The sample has over 25,000 clones, none seen only once. Study findings and constraints: TRB clonality was highly associated with recipient CMV seropositivity and reactivation. Later post-transplant blood repertoires were often dominated by donor CD8+ memory clones.

V was pared by 5 bases and J by 1 base, with 21 bases between. The CDR3 totals 17 residues. Germline CDR1 and CDR2: SGHTA and FQGNSA. The J gene is TRBJ2-7, the V gene TRBV7-2; possible D gene TRBD2, 7 bases. Sequences were obtained from PBMCs. This clonotype was obtained from a woman in her fifties or sixties in good health, CMV-negative, and a related stem cell transplant donor. The CDR3 nucleotides are TGTGCCAGCAGCCGCCAGGTGGCGGGGGCCCTTTCCTACGAGCAGTACTTC. Protein: CASSRQVAGALSYEQYF.